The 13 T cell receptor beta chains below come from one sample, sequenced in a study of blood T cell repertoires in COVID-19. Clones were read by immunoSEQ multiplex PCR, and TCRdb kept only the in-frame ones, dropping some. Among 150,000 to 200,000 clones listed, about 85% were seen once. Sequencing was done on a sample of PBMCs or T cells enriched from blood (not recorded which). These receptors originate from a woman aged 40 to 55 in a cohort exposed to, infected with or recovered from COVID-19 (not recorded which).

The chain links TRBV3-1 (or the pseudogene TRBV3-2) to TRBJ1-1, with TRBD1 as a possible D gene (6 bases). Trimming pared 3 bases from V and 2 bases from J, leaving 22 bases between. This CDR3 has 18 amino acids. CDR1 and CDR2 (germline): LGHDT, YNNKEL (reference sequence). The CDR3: CASSHTLSPGHQNTEAFF. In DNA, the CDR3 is TGTGCCAGCAGCCATACCCTTTCCCCGGGACACCAAAACACTGAAGCTTTCTTT.

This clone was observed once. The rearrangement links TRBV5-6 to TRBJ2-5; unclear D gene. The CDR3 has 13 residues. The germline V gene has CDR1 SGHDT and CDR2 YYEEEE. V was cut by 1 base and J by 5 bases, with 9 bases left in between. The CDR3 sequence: CASSLFSLETQYF. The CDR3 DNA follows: TGTGCCAGCAGCTTGTTTAGTTTGGAGACCCAGTACTTC.

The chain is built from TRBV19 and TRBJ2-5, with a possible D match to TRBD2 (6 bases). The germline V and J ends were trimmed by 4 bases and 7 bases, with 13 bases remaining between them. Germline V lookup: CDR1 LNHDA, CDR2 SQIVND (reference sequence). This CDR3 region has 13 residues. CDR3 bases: TGTGCCAGTAGTAAGGACCTCGGGGGGACCCAGTACTTC. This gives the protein CASSKDLGGTQYF.

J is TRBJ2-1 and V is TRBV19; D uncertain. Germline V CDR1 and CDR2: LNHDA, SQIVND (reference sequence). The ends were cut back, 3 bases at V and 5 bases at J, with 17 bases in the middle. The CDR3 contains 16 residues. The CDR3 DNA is TGTGCCAGTAGTATTGGGCCTTACCTTGGCGACAATGAGCAGTTCTTC. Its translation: CASSIGPYLGDNEQFF.

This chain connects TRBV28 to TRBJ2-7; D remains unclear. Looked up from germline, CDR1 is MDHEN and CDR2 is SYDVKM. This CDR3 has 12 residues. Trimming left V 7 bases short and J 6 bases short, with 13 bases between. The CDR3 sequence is CASTNPGREQYF. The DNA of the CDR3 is TGTGCCAGCACCAACCCAGGCCGCGAGCAGTACTTC.

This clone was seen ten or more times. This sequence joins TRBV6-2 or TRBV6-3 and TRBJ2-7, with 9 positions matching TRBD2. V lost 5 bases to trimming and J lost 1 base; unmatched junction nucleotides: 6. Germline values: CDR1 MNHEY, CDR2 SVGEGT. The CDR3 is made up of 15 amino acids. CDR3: CASSRVSGSSYEQYF. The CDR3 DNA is TGTGCCAGCAGTCGGGTTAGCGGGAGTTCCTACGAGCAGTACTTC.

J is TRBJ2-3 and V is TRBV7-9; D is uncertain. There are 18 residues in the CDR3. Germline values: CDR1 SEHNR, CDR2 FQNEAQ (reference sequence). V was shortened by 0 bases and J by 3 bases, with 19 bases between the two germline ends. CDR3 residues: CASSLARKGEAHTDTQYF. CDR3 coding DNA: TGTGCCAGCAGCTTAGCGCGAAAAGGAGAAGCCCATACAGATACGCAGTATTTT.

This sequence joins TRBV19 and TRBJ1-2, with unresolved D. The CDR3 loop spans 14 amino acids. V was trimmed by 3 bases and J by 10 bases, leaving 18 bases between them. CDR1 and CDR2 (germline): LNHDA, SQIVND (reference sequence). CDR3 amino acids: CASSILQRQIDYTF. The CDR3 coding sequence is TGTGCCAGTAGTATCCTCCAAAGACAAATCGACTACACCTTC.

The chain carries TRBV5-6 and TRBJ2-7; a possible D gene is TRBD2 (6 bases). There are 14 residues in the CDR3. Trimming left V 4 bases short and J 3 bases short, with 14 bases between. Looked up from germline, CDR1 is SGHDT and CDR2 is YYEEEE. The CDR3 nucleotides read TGTGCCAGCAGCACCTACGGGAGTTACTACGAGCAGTACTTC. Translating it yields CASSTYGSYYEQYF.

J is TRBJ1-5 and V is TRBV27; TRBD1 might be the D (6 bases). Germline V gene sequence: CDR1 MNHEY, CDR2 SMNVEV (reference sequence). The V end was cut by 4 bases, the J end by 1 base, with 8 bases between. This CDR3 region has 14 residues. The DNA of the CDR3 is TGTGCCAGCAGTTCGGACAGCAGCAATCAGCCCCAGCATTTT. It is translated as CASSSDSSNQPQHF.

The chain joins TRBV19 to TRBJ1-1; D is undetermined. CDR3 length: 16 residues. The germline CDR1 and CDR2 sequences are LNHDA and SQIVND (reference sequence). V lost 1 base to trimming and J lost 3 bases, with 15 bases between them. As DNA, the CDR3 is TGTGCCAGTAGTATAGGTAGTCGGGGTGGGTACACTGAAGCTTTCTTT. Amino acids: CASSIGSRGGYTEAFF. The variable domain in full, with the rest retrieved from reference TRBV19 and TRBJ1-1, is DGGITQSPKYLFRKEGQNVTLSCEQNLNHDAMYWYRQDPGQGLRLIYYSQIVNDFQKGDIAEGYSVSREKKESFPLTVTSAQKNPTAFYLCASSIGSRGGYTEAFFGQGTRLTVV.

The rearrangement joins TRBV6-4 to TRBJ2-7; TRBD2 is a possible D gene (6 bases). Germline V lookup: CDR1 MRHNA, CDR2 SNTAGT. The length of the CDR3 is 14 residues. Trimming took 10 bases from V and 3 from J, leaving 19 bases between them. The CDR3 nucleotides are TGTGCCACTTCTCAACAGCGGGTCCACTACGAGCAGTACTTC. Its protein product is CATSQQRVHYEQYF.

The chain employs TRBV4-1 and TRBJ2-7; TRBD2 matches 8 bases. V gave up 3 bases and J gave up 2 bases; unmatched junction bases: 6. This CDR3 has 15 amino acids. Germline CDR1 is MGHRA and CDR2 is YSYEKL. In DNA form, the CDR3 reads TGCGCCAGCAGCCATGAAATAGCGGGGACCTACGAGCAGTACTTC. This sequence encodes CASSHEIAGTYEQYF.